One sample yielded the 21 T cell receptor beta chains listed below, sequenced in a study of shared clonotypes between healthy human individuals. Generated by immunoSEQ multiplex PCR, the TCRdb table keeps only in-frame clones and is missing some. The table includes millions of clones, 85% to 95% detected once. Sequencing was done on a sample of naive CD4+ T cells sorted from blood. This sample's subset: CD45RA+ positively selected. These receptors came from a man aged 18 to 29 in good health.

CDR3: CASSSQIIGQVNSGNTIYF. The CDR3 nucleotides are TGTGCCAGCAGCTCGCAGATTATTGGACAGGTTAACTCTGGAAACACCATATATTTT. This chain links TRBV9 with TRBJ1-3; 7 bases are a match to TRBD1. CDR1 and CDR2 (germline): SGDLS, YYNGEE. V shed 4 bases, J shed 0 bases, and the junction held 16 bases outside the gene matches. The CDR3 runs to 19 residues.

V is TRBV25-1 and J is TRBJ1-2, with D possibly TRBD1 on 6 matching bases. CDR3 length: 14 amino acids. Trimming took off 3 bases at V and 8 bases at J, with 16 bases between the two ends. Germline loops: CDR1 MGHDK, CDR2 SYGVNS. The CDR3 is CASSDPTGRWGYTF. The CDR3, as DNA: TGTGCCAGCAGTGACCCCACAGGGAGATGGGGCTACACCTTC.

This clone was observed once. The CDR3 bases are TGCGCCAGCAGCAACGCGCCAGGGCCCAATAATTCACCCCTCCACTTT. This sequence encodes CASSNAPGPNNSPLHF. J is TRBJ1-6 and V is TRBV5-1; D possibly corresponds to TRBD1 (5 bases). The V gene's germline CDR1 is SGHRS and CDR2 YFSETQ. Trimming cost V 4 bases and J 5 bases, with 16 bases left between them. This CDR3 has 16 residues.

The genes are TRBV6-1 and TRBJ2-5; D is possibly TRBD2 (6 bases). This CDR3 region has 15 residues. Germline V gene data show CDR1 as MNHNS and CDR2 as SASEGT. The V end lost 11 bases, the J end lost 9 bases, and 28 bases lay between the germline ends. DNA for the CDR3: TGTGCCTCCTCGCCGGGGGTCGATAGGAGCGGAGCCCAGTACTTC. This translates into CASSPGVDRSGAQYF.

The chain has TRBV6-5 and TRBJ2-1, with TRBD1 matching 8 bases. This CDR3 comprises 15 residues. The J segment lost 8 bases and the V segment lost 6 bases, leaving 12 bases of the junction unmatched. CDR1 is MNHEY and CDR2 is SVGAGI in the germline V gene. The CDR3 nucleotides read TGTGCCAGCAGATCGACAGGGGCCGGCGTCGATGAGCAGTTCTTC. As protein: CASRSTGAGVDEQFF.

This CDR3 reads CASSVGSGGTEAFF. The CDR3 coding sequence is TGTGCCAGCAGCGTCGGTTCCGGGGGGACTGAAGCTTTCTTT. The rearrangement joins TRBV7-9 to TRBJ1-1; perhaps TRBD1 as D (5 bases). V lost 5 bases, J lost 5 bases, and 15 bases lay in between. In germline, CDR1 is SEHNR, CDR2 FQNEAQ (reference sequence). This CDR3 spans 14 amino acids.

V usage is TRBV6-1 and J usage is TRBJ1-4; D perhaps matches TRBD1 (5 bases). Germline V CDR1 and CDR2: MNHNS, SASEGT. This CDR3 comprises 15 residues. Trimming pared 2 bases from V and 11 bases from J, leaving 18 bases between. The CDR3 protein is CASSEPLGGTGKLFF. In DNA form, the CDR3 reads TGTGCCAGCAGTGAACCCCTGGGGGGGACGGGGAAACTGTTTTTT.

This clone occurred once. This chain connects TRBV7-2 to TRBJ2-6; D gene unclear. This CDR3 has 17 residues. In germline, CDR1 is SGHTA, CDR2 FQGNSA. V was pared by 5 bases and J by 0 bases, with 14 bases between. The CDR3 protein is CASSRNLWSSGANVLTF. For the CDR3, the DNA is TGTGCCAGCAGCCGCAATCTTTGGAGCTCTGGGGCCAACGTCCTGACTTTC.

The chain recombines TRBV7-2 with TRBJ2-3, with D possibly being TRBD1 or TRBD2 (7 bases each). In germline, CDR1 is SGHTA, CDR2 FQGNSA. With 1 base removed from V and 4 bases from J, the gap between germline ends came to 18 bases. The CDR3 contains 17 residues. The CDR3: CASSLDRGRGGADTQYF. For the CDR3, the DNA is TGTGCCAGCAGCTTAGACAGGGGAAGGGGAGGGGCAGATACGCAGTATTTT. The full variable domain, with the rest looked up from reference TRBV7-2 and TRBJ2-3, is GAGVSQSPSNKVTEKGKDVELRCDPISGHTALYWYRQSLGQGLEFLIYFQGNSAPDKSGLPSDRFSAERTGGSVSTLTIQRTQQEDSAVYLCASSLDRGRGGADTQYFGPGTRLTVL.

This rearrangement joins TRBV6-4 to TRBJ1-2; 10 nucleotides align to TRBD1. CDR1 and CDR2 from the germline V gene are MRHNA and SNTAGT. The trim removed 8 bases at V and 4 bases at J, leaving 10 bases unmatched. CDR3 length: 15 amino acids. CDR3 loop: CASPPSGTGVYGYTF. DNA of the CDR3: TGTGCCAGCCCCCCTTCCGGGACAGGGGTCTATGGCTACACCTTC.

The chain joins TRBV7-2 to TRBJ1-1; D is uncertain. This CDR3 contains 15 residues. The V gene's germline CDR1 is SGHTA and CDR2 FQGNSA. V dropped 3 bases and J dropped 1 base, with 12 bases sitting between them. CDR3 sequence: CASSFDLQPNTEAFF. CDR3 DNA: TGTGCCAGCAGCTTCGATTTACAGCCGAACACTGAAGCTTTCTTT.

On this clone: The same CDR3 arises from other DNA sequences in this sample as well. The chain employs TRBV2 and TRBJ1-5, with 9 bases matching TRBD1. Germline CDR1 is SNHLY and CDR2 is FYNNEI. The CDR3 sequence is 14 residues long. Losses at the gene ends were 6 bases for V and 2 bases for J; bases not matched to a gene: 2. The chain's CDR3 is CASSRDRGNQPQHF. CDR3 bases: TGTGCCAGCAGCCGGGACAGGGGCAATCAGCCCCAGCATTTT.

The chain uses TRBV11-2 and TRBJ2-1, with 9 positions matching TRBD2. The ends lost 3 bases at V and 7 bases at J; junction bases unmatched: 7. The CDR3 is made up of 15 amino acids. Germline CDR1 reads SGHAT; CDR2 reads FQNNGV. The CDR3 DNA follows: TGTGCCAGCAGCTTGACGGGACTAGCTGGGAATGAGCAGTTCTTC. As protein: CASSLTGLAGNEQFF.

The chain joins TRBV5-1 to TRBJ2-2, with D unclear. V lost 4 bases and J 6 bases, leaving 16 bases between the germline ends. The length of the CDR3 is 15 residues. Germline V gene lookup returns CDR1 SGHRS and CDR2 YFSETQ. CDR3 nucleotide sequence: TGCGCCAGCAGCGAAGACCCTACCGGGCCCGGGGAGCTGTTTTTT. Translation gives CASSEDPTGPGELFF.

The rearrangement uses TRBV28 and TRBJ1-2; D may be TRBD1 (5 bases). The germline V and J ends were trimmed by 3 bases and 5 bases, with 19 bases remaining between them. This CDR3 has 16 residues. Germline V gives CDR1 MDHEN, CDR2 SYDVKM. CDR3 nucleotides: TGTGCCAGCAGTTTTGGGGCGAACCCCAACGCTTATGGCTACACCTTC. Its translation: CASSFGANPNAYGYTF.

The chain joins TRBV7-2 to TRBJ2-5; D may be TRBD2 (5 bases). The CDR3 runs to 14 residues. Germline CDR1 reads SGHTA; CDR2 reads FQGNSA. V lost 4 bases, J lost 4 bases, and 13 bases lay in between. In DNA, the CDR3 is TGTGCCAGCAGCTCTCGTCTAGCCGTAGAGACCCAGTACTTC. It translates to CASSSRLAVETQYF. Based on the CDR3 plus reference TRBV7-2 and TRBJ2-5, the full variable domain is GAGVSQSPSNKVTEKGKDVELRCDPISGHTALYWYRQSLGQGLEFLIYFQGNSAPDKSGLPSDRFSAERTGGSVSTLTIQRTQQEDSAVYLCASSSRLAVETQYFGPGTRLLVL.

The V and J genes are TRBV2 and TRBJ2-2; no reliable D call. CDR1 and CDR2 from the germline V gene are SNHLY and FYNNEI. V was clipped by 7 bases and J by 0 bases, with 9 bases between them. The CDR3 length is 14 residues. CDR3 nucleotide sequence: TGTGCCAGCATGGACGACGCGAACACCGGGGAGCTGTTTTTT. Its protein is CASMDDANTGELFF.

This clone showed up just a few times. This chain joins TRBV7-2 and TRBJ1-6; 7 nucleotides agree with TRBD1. J was trimmed by 10 bases and V by 10 bases; bases with no gene match: 7. Germline values: CDR1 SGHTA, CDR2 FQGNSA. This CDR3 region has 12 residues. CDR3 coding DNA: TGTGCCACCAAGACAGGGTTCTCACCCCTCCACTTT. This gives the protein CATKTGFSPLHF. The full variable domain, rest sourced from reference TRBV7-2 and TRBJ1-6, is GAGVSQSPSNKVTEKGKDVELRCDPISGHTALYWYRQSLGQGLEFLIYFQGNSAPDKSGLPSDRFSAERTGGSVSTLTIQRTQQEDSAVYLCATKTGFSPLHFGNGTRLTVT.

The J gene is TRBJ1-4, the V gene TRBV7-2; tentatively, D is TRBD1 (5 bases). Germline CDR1 SGHTA, CDR2 FQGNSA. CDR3 length: 15 amino acids. V lost 1 base, J lost 4 bases, and 10 bases lay in between. The CDR3, as DNA: TGTGCCAGCAGCTTAGATGCGGGGGTTAATGAAAAACTGTTTTTT. It yields the protein CASSLDAGVNEKLFF.

V usage is TRBV2 and J usage is TRBJ1-1; D is uncertain. This CDR3 comprises 14 residues. Germline V gene lookup returns CDR1 SNHLY and CDR2 FYNNEI. The ends were cut back, 1 base at V and 0 bases at J, with 6 bases in the middle. The CDR3 bases are TGTGCCAGCAGTGAAGTTGCAGTGAACACTGAAGCTTTCTTT. The encoded protein is CASSEVAVNTEAFF.

This chain uses TRBV2 with TRBJ2-1; TRBD2 matches 12 bases. The CDR3 contains 15 residues. J lost 4 bases, V lost 5 bases, and 3 bases had no gene match. Germline CDR1 is SNHLY and CDR2 is FYNNEI. In DNA, the CDR3 is TGTGCCAGCAGTTTCGGACTAGCGGGGTACAATGAGCAGTTCTTC. Its protein is CASSFGLAGYNEQFF.